Sequencing of this T cell receptor beta chain was carried out in a study of cytomegalovirus exposure and HLA in healthy donors. Findings of the study overall: As a later analysis revealed, most CMV-associated TCR beta chains appeared HLA-restricted. Most TCR sequences were uncommon, yet certain public TCRs appeared in many donors. Cytomegalovirus-associated TCR beta chains were listed, numbering roughly 150. In a later analysis, TCR beta V- and J-gene trimming was associated with a missense DCLRE1C variant.

It was with 60 Vbeta and 13 Jbeta primers that the PCR ran. Libraries were prepared by immunoSEQ multiplex PCR; TCRdb keeps only in-frame clonotypes and omits some of them. The sample lists over 80,000 clones, about four fifths occurring once. Germline loops: CDR1 SGHRS, CDR2 YFSETQ. V gave up 0 bases and J gave up 7 bases, with 13 bases separating them. The CDR3 has 14 amino acids. Details on this clone: What it recognizes is unknown.

V usage is TRBV5-1 and J usage is TRBJ1-1; D ambiguous. The sequenced sample was PBMCs. This TCR was recovered from a middle-aged man in good health and CMV-seropositive. The CDR3 here is CASSLALGDYEAFF. The DNA for the CDR3 is TGCGCCAGCAGCTTGGCCCTGGGAGACTATGAAGCTTTCTTT. The variable domain in full, with the rest retrieved from reference TRBV5-1 and TRBJ1-1, is KAGVTQTPRYLIKTRGQQVTLSCSPISGHRSVSWYQQTPGQGLQFLFEYFSETQRNKGNFPGRFSGRQFSNSRSEMNVSTLELGDSALYLCASSLALGDYEAFFGQGTRLTVV.